The clone carrying this T cell receptor (beta chain) was observed once. Its antigen is as yet unknown. Oncomine TCR Beta short-read sequencing was applied to DNA from cultured CD4+ T cells. TCRdb fed the PCR reads into MiXCR, producing one record per CDR3 protein. This repertoire shows thousands of distinct CDR3 sequences, roughly two thirds found once; its top ten account for roughly 10%. Indicated treatment: 10-day PBMC culture with coronavirus spike peptide pools or control peptides (ViraFEST assay). After expanding antigen-specific T cells with peptide pools, ViraFEST sequenced their TCRs. The entry originates in a study of vaccination and CD4 T cells after COVID-19. In the study overall: Convalescent patients, SARS-CoV-2 positive by nasal swab PCR, comprised 9 or 10 mild cases and one severe case.

Study-wide points: Spike mono-reactive status applied to 304 of 307 vaccine-specific clones in convalescent patients. Sampling was limited to relatively few convalescent patients, with no early post-infection timepoints studied.

Trimming left V 2 bases short and J 4 bases short, with 13 bases between. CDR1 is SGHTA and CDR2 is FQGNSA in the germline V gene. CDR3 length: 15 amino acids. The clonotype was recovered from a human donor who had recovered from COVID-19. The starting material was CD4+ T cells from blood, cultured in vitro, obtained before SARS-CoV-2 vaccination. The chain employs TRBV7-2 and TRBJ2-3; possibly TRBD2 for D (6 bases). This chain's CDR3 is CASSLPGGNADTQYF. CDR3 coding DNA: TGTGCCAGCAGCTTACCTGGCGGGAACGCAGATACGCAGTATTTT.